A selection of T cell receptor beta chains follows, all from one sample in a study of blood T cells in healthy people across ages. TCRdb passed the 5' RACE reads through MiXCR, listing each CDR3 protein once. The sample gives about 1.5 million distinct CDR3 sequences, approximately 43% of which show up once; more than 4% is in the top ten. Sequenced input: blood. These TCRs come from a woman between 18 and 29 years old in good health. Each CDR3 is given with its conserved first and last residue. Size is stated for part of the rows, as once, few or many counts, or as a class when the clone is expanded.

abundance	j_gene	v_gene	CDR3aa
NA	TRBJ2-1	TRBV11-2	CASRPAGTSVYNEQFF
few	TRBJ2-1	TRBV4-3	CASSALGRAKYNEQFF
NA	TRBJ1-1	TRBV30	CAWSTRFLNTEAFF
NA	TRBJ2-1	TRBV6-5	CASSYSGRGEQFF
few	TRBJ2-3	TRBV7-9	CASSLAAGATDTQYF
NA	TRBJ2-1	TRBV20-1	CSARKDNEQFF
NA	TRBJ2-4	TRBV7-2	CASSSDMVNFGNIQYF
once	NA	TRBV3-1	CASTLTQTGNEQYF
NA	TRBJ2-1	TRBV7-2	CASSTDRAINEQFF
few	TRBJ1-6	TRBV9	CASSVDGGHNSPLHF
NA	TRBJ2-1	TRBV29-1	CSVAPTSGPSNEQFF
NA	TRBJ2-5	TRBV7-2	CASRYTSGQETQYF
NA	TRBJ2-3	TRBV1	CTSSPGRDTDTQYF
few	TRBJ2-5	TRBV4-2	CASSQDPRGRGETQYF
few	TRBJ2-1	TRBV5-1	CASNNGGAPYNEQFF
few	TRBJ2-3	TRBV12-3/TRBV12-4	CASSRREGPDTQYF
NA	NA	TRBV27	CASSSGLAPYNEQYF
NA	TRBJ2-6	TRBV2	CASSVDRAGANVLTF
NA	TRBJ1-2	TRBV6-5	CASRQALGYGYTF
NA	TRBJ1-3	TRBV7-2	CASSLGTHSGNTIYF
NA	TRBJ1-1	TRBV12-3/TRBV12-4	CASSVLEMNTEAFF
few	TRBJ2-7	TRBV4-1	CASSQPGTRTSKANEQYF
few	TRBJ2-5	TRBV9	CASSVGGSGGQETQYF
NA	TRBJ1-6	TRBV3-1	CASSQVSGGSPLHF
NA	TRBJ2-2	TRBV29-1	CSGGTGNTGELFF
NA	TRBJ2-1	TRBV15	CATSGRQGFNEQFF
few	TRBJ1-2	TRBV7-2	CASSLEDRGWYGYTF
few	TRBJ2-1	TRBV6-5	CASSPDLSHGNEQFF
NA	TRBJ1-2	TRBV27	CASSLDPSTYGYTF
NA	TRBJ2-1	TRBV6-2/TRBV6-3	CASSPPTSGIFNEQFF
many	TRBJ2-7	TRBV27	CASSLGLAYEQYF
NA	TRBJ2-1	TRBV27	CASNPGTLYNEQFF
few	TRBJ2-4	TRBV12-3/TRBV12-4	CASSIQGQNIQYF
few	TRBJ2-1	TRBV6-4	CASSDPTGSEQFF
NA	TRBJ1-6	TRBV7-2	CASSHPPQGRNSPLHF
few	TRBJ1-1	TRBV5-1	CASSFGGINAATEAFF
NA	TRBJ2-1	TRBV20-1	CSATYGTGGRNGNEQFF
NA	TRBJ1-1	TRBV6-6	CASSLTHDTEAFF
NA	TRBJ2-7	TRBV3-1	CASSQDPARSYEQYF
NA	TRBJ1-2	TRBV9	CASSPVTGIYGYTF
NA	TRBJ1-1	TRBV28	CASSSRDRWFTEAFF
few	TRBJ1-2	TRBV6-2/TRBV6-3	CASSYNVRSYGYTF
NA	TRBJ1-2	TRBV6-6	CASSDRVGGGYTF
NA	TRBJ2-7	TRBV20-1	CSAHPPGSYEQYF
NA	TRBJ1-1	TRBV27	CDSSPQGLNTEAFF
NA	TRBJ1-5	TRBV12-3/TRBV12-4	CASSERGRFHSQPQHF
few	TRBJ2-7	TRBV27	CASSPRQGSSYEQYF
few	TRBJ2-3	TRBV20-1	CSARVASGALTDTQYF
NA	TRBJ1-1	TRBV5-1	CASSCQKNTEAFF
few	TRBJ2-1	TRBV20-1	CSASPSRGGPTKNSYNEQFF
NA	TRBJ2-5	TRBV12-5	CASGSVSSQETQYF